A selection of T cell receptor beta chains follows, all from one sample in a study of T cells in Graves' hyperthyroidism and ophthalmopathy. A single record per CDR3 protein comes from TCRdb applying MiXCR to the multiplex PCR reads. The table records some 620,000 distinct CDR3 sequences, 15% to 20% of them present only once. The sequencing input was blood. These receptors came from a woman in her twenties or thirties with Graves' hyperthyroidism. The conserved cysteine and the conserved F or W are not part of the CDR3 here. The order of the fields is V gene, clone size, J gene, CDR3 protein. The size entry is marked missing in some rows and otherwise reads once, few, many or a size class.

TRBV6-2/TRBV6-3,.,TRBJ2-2,ASSQYRLAGVIGELF
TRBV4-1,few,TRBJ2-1,ASSQDNPLNEQF
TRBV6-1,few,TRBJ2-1,ASSGRGEVNEQF
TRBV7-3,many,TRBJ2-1,ASSLLSGSSYNEQF
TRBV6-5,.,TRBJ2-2,ASSYSGTGDTGELF
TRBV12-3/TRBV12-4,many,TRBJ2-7,ASSHGLGQY
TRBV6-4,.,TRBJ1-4,ASPEPGKKLF
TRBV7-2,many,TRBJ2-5,ASSFSTSETQY
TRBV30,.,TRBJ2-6,AWSRRVSGANVLT
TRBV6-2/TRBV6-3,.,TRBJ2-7,ASSFRLAGVVEQY
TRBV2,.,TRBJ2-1,ASSWTSGTDEQF
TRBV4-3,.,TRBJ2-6,ASSQDPSGGNVLT
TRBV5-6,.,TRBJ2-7,ASSLRRGLSYEQY
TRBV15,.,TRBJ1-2,ATSRRPLRGGIGGYGYT
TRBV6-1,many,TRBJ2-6,ASSPGSSGANVLT
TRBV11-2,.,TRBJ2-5,ASSSSLGLAGGETQY
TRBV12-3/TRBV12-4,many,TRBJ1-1,ASNLGSTEAF
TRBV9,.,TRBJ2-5,ASSVGTGGGIRETQY
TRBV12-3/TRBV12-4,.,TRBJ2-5,ASSLDPETQY
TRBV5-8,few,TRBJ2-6,ASSPWGSGANVLT
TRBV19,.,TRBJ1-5,ASSLPGQGVNQPQH
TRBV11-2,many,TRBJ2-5,ASSLGLALETQY
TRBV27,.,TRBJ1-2,AVRGAPGSNYGYT
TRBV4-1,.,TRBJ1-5,ASSQERRAGQPQH
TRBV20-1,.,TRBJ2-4,SARSGSENIQY
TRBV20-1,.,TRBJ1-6,SAREIESYNSPLH
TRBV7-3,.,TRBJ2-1,ANSLTSGRVGHNEQF
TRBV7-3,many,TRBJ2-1,ASSLRTSGYMSSYNEQF
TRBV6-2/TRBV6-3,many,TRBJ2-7,ASTTSYEQY
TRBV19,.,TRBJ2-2,ASSPPGQGLVGELF
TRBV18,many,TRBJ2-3,ASSPSGQGLADTQY
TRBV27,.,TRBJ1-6,ASSLGQYRGPLH
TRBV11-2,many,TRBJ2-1,ASSFRGRVYNEQF
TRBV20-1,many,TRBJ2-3,SAKGAGEGTDTQY
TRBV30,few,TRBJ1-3,AWSTGQLGNTIY
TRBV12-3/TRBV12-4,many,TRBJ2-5,ASSPGLAGVNSWETQY
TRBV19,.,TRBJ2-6,ASSKGTGVSGANVLT
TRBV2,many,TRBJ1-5,ASSARELYSNQPQH
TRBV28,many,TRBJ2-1,ASSFPASGNHNEQF
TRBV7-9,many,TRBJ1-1,ASSYGGRKNTEAF
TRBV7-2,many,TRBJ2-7,ASSGHGGFSYEQY
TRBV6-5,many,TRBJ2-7,ASSYSALDSAHSYEQY
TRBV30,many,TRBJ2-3,SRRSFAPDTQY
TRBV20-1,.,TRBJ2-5,SARIRGLAGRGIETQY
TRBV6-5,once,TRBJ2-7,ASSYSIARDSSYEQY